This entry concerns a single T cell receptor beta chain. This entry belongs to a study of blood T cell repertoires in COVID-19. This table comes from immunoSEQ multiplex PCR, and its TCRdb copy is limited to in-frame clones, with some not included. The sample has over 200,000 clones, roughly 79% seen once. The CDR3 totals 16 residues. V lost 5 bases to trimming and J lost 2 bases; unmatched junction nucleotides: 9. Germline V gives CDR1 SGHVS, CDR2 FQNEAQ. Sequencing was performed on PBMCs or T cells enriched from blood (not recorded which). The chain combines TRBV7-8 with TRBJ1-5; 7 nucleotides line up with TRBD1. The clonotype comes from a woman in her forties or fifties with acute COVID-19. DNA for the CDR3: TGTGCCAGCAGCCTCCAAGGGGGCTTCGGCAATCAGCCCCAGCATTTT. Protein: CASSLQGGFGNQPQHF. Drawing the rest from reference TRBV7-8 and TRBJ1-5, the complete variable domain is GAGVSQSPRYKVAKRGQDVALRCDPISGHVSLFWYQQALGQGPEFLTYFQNEAQLDKSGLPSDRFFAERPEGSVSTLKIQRTQQEDSAVYLCASSLQGGFGNQPQHFGDGTRLSIL.